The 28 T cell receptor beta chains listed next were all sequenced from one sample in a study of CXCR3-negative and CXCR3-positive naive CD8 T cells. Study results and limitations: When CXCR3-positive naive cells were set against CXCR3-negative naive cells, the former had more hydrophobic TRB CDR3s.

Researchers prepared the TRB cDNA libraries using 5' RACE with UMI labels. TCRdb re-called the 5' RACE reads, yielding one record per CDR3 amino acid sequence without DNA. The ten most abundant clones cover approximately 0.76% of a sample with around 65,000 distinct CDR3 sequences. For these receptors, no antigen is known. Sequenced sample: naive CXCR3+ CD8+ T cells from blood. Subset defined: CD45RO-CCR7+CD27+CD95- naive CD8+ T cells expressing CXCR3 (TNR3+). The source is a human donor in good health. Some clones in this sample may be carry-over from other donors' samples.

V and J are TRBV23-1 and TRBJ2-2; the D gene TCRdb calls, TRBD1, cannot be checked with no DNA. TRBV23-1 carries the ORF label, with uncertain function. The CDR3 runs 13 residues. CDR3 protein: CASGGQGYGELFF.

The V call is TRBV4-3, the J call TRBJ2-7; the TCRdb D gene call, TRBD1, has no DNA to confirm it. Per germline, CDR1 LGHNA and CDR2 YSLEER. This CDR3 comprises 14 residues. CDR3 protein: CASSQDWDRGEQYF.

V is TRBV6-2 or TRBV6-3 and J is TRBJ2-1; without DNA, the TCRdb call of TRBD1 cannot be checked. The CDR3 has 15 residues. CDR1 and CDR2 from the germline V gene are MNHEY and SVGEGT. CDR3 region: CASSHRGARTSEQFF.

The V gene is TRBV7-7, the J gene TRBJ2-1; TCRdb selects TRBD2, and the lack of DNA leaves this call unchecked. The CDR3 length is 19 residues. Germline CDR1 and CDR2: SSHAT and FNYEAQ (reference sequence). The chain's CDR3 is CASSFVPQTAVVTYNEQFF.

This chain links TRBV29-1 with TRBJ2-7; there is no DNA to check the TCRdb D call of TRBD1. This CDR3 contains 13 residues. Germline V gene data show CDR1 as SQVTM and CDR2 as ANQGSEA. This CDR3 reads CSVEGPQLYEQYF.

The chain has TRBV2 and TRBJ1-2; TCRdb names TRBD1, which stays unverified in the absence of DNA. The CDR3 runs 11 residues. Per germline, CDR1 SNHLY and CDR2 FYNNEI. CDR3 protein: CASRTGSGYTF.

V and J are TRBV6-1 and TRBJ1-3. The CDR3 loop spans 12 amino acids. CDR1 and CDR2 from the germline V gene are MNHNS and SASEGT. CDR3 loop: CASTGSGNTIYF.

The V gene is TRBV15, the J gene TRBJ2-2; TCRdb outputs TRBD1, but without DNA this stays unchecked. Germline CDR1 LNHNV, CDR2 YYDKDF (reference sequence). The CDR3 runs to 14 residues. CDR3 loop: CATSVDRAGGELFF. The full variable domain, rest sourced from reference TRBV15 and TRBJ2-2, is DAMVIQNPRYQVTQFGKPVTLSCSQTLNHNVMYWYQQKSSQAPKLLFHYYDKDFNNEADTPDNFQSRRPNTSFCFLDIRSPGLGDTAMYLCATSVDRAGGELFFGEGSRLTVL.

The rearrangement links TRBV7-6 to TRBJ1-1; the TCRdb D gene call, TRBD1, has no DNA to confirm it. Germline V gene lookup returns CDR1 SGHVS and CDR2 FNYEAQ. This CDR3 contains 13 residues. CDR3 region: CASSGRVGTEAFF.

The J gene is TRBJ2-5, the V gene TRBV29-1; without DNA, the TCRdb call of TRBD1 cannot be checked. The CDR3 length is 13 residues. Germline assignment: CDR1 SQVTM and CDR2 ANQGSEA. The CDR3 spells CSVLTGNTETQYF.

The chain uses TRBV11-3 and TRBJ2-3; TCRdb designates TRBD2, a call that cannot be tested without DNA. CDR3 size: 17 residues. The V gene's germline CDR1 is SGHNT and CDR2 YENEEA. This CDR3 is CASSSRRTSGVLNTQYF.

CDR3 residues: CSAEPSIAYEQYF. The rearrangement uses TRBV20-1 and TRBJ2-7. This CDR3 is 13 amino acids long. CDR1 and CDR2 from the germline V gene are DFQATT and SNEGSKA (reference sequence).

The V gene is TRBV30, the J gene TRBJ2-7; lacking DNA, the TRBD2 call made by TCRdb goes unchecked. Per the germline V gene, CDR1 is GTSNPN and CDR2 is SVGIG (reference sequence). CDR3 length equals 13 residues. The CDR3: CAWRSLGGYEQYF.

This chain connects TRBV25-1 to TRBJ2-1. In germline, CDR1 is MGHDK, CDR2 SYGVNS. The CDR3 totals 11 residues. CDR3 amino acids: CASSDGNEQFF.

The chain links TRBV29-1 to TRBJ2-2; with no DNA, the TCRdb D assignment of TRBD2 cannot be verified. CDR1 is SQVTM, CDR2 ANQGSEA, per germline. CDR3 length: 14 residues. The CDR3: CSVGEGRYTGELFF.

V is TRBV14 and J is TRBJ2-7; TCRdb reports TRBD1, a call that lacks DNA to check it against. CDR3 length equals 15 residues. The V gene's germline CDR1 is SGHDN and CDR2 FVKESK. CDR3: CASSPWDRGAYEQYF. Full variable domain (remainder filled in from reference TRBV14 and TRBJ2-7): EAGVTQFPSHSVIEKGQTVTLRCDPISGHDNLYWYRRVMGKEIKFLLHFVKESKQDESGMPNNRFLAERTGGTYSTLKVQPAELEDSGVYFCASSPWDRGAYEQYFGPGTRLTVT.

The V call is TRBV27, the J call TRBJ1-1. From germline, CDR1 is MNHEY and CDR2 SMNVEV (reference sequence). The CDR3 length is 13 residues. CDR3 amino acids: CATSLWRDTEAFF.

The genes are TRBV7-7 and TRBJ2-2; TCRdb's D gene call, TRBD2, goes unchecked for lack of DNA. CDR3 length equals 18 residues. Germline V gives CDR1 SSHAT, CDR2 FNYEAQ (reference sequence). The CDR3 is CASSLGLAGGQNTGELFF.

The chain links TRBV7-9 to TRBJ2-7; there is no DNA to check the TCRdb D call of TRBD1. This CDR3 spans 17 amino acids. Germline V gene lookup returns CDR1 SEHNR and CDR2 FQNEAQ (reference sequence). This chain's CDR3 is CASSYPRDRALLYEQYF.

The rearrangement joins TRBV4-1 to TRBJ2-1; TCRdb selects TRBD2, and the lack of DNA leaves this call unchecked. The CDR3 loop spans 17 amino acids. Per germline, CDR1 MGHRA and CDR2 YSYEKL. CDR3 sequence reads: CASSHTFSGGAYDEQFF.

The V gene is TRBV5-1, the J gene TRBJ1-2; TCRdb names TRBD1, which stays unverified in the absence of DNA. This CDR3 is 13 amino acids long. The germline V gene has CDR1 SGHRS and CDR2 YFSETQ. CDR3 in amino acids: CASSLAGGYGYTF.

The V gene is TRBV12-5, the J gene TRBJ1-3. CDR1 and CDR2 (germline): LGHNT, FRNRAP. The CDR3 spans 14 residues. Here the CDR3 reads CASGNSVLGNTIYF.

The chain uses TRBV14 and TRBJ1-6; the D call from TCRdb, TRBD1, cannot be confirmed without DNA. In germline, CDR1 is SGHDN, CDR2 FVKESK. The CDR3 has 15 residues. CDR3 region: CASSDPGQENSPLHF.

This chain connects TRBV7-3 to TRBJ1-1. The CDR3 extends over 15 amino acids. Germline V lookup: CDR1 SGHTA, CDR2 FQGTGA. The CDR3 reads CASSNSVQEHTEAFF. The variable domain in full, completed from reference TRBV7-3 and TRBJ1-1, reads GAGVSQTPSNKVTEKGKYVELRCDPISGHTALYWYRQSLGQGPEFLIYFQGTGAADDSGLPNDRFFAVRPEGSVSTLKIQRTERGDSAVYLCASSNSVQEHTEAFFGQGTRLTVV.

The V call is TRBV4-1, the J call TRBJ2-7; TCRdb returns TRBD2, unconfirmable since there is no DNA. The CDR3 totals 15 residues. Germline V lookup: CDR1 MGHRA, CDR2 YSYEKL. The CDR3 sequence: CASSQDRGLTYEQYF.

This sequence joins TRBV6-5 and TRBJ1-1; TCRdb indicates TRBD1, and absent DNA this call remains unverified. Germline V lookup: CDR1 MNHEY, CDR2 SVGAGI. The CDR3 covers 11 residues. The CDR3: CASLTGDEAFF.

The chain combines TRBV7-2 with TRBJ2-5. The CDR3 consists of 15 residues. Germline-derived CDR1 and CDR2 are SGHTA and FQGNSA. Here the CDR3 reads CASSLGWGNQETQYF.

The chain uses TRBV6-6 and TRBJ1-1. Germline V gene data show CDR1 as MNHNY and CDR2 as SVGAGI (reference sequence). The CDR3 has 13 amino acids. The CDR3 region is CASRQGVNTEAFF.